This T cell receptor beta chain was identified in a study of T cells after yellow fever vaccination. TCRdb re-called the 5' RACE reads through MiXCR, storing one row per CDR3 protein. The data hold under 300,000 distinct CDR3 sequences, with about 7% observed a single time. This clonotype has only a few counts. The TCR originated in a man aged 30 to 45 who received the YFV17D yellow fever vaccine. The starting material was CD4+ T cells sorted from PBMCs, obtained 15 days after the yellow fever booster vaccination.

CDR3 sequence: CASSPKNTGELFF. Written as DNA, the CDR3 is TGTGCCAGCAGCCCTAAAAACACCGGGGAGCTGTTTTTT. This chain joins TRBV7-3 and TRBJ2-2; no firm D call. Between the trimmed V and J ends, which lost 5 bases and 2 bases, there was a span of 6 bases. The CDR3 is 13 residues long. Germline CDR1 reads SGHTA; CDR2 reads FQGTGA.